The T cell receptor beta chain under discussion was sequenced for a study of blood T cell repertoires in COVID-19. Profiled with immunoSEQ multiplex PCR; TCRdb holds only in-frame clones, not every one. In the table there are approximately 200,000 clones, about 86% of which are singletons. Those who participated ranged in age from 18 to 89 years and resided in 20 to 30 US areas. The CDR3 has 14 residues. V was clipped by 0 bases and J by 1 base, with 6 bases between them. Germline V lookup: CDR1 LGHNA, CDR2 YSLEER. This chain uses TRBV4-3 with TRBJ1-1; no clear D. Material: PBMCs or T cells enriched from blood (not recorded which). The TCR was taken from a man aged 35-49 years who had recovered from COVID-19. CDR3 sequence: CASSQDLRNTEAFF. CDR3 in DNA: TGCGCCAGCAGCCAAGATCTGAGGAACACTGAAGCTTTCTTT.